This T cell receptor beta chain was recovered during a study of control samples from healthy donors and cancer patients. The CDR3 is 17 residues long. Germline V gene sequence: CDR1 SGHTS, CDR2 YDEGEE. Losses at the gene ends were 5 bases for V and 1 base for J; bases not matched to a gene: 15. This clone was detected only a few times. Here immunoSEQ multiplex PCR was the method, and the copy in TCRdb shows in-frame clones only, minus some. Altogether around 130,000 clones are present, around 89% being singletons, with the ten largest covering about 40%. This chain uses TRBV5-8 with TRBJ2-7, with 7 bases identical to TRBD1. Sequenced sample: blood. This clonotype was obtained from a man between 45 and 60 years old in good health. CDR3: CASRGLQGSKESYEQYF. The CDR3 nucleotides read TGTGCCAGCAGGGGATTACAGGGGTCGAAGGAGTCCTACGAGCAGTACTTC.